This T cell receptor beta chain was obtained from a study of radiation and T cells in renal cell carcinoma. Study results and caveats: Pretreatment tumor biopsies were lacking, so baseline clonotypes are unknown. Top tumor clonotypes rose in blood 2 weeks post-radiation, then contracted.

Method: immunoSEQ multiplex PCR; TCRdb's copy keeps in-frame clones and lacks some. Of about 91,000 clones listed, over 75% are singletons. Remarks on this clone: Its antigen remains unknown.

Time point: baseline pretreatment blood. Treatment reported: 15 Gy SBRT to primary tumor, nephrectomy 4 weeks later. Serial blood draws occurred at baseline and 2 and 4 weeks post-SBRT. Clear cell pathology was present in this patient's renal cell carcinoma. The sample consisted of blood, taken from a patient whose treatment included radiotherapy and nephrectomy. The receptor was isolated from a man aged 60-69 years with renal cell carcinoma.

The CDR3: CASSSSGSTDTQYF. CDR3 sequence (DNA): TGTGCCAGCAGCTCTAGCGGGAGCACAGATACGCAGTATTTT. The chain couples TRBV11-1 to TRBJ2-3; 8 bases map to TRBD2. CDR3 size: 14 residues. V lost 4 bases and J lost 0; bases outside the gene matches: 0. From germline, CDR1 is SGHAT and CDR2 FQDESV (reference sequence).